This T cell receptor (beta chain) was identified in a study of blood T cell repertoires in COVID-19. Study details: The United States, Italy and Spain were the sources of the acute and convalescent COVID-19 samples. The cDNA or gDNA used as material had been derived from T cells, B-cell-depleted T cells, or PBMCs.

The participants were between roughly 18 and 89 years old and came from under 25 US areas. Original processing notes: The assay estimated nucleated cells by amplifying reference gene primers. Clones were sequenced by immunoSEQ multiplex PCR, and TCRdb holds only the in-frame ones, with some missing. That table furnishes V, J and clone size, whereas the DNA furnished D and trimming. This table holds approximately 250,000 clones, approximately 90% found once. Material for sequencing was PBMCs or T cells enriched from blood (not recorded which). This receptor was identified in a woman under 40 with acute COVID-19.

The CDR3 sequence: CAISEPQGRATGYTF. The CDR3 DNA reads TGTGCCATCAGTGAGCCACAGGGCAGGGCTACTGGCTACACCTTC. The V gene is TRBV10-3, the J gene TRBJ1-2; TRBD1 is a possible D gene (6 bases). The CDR3 spans 15 residues. With 2 bases removed from V and 7 bases from J, the gap between germline ends came to 17 bases. Germline CDR1 ENHRY, CDR2 SYGVKD.